These 19 T cell receptor beta chains came from one sample sequenced in a study of T cells after posttransplantation cyclophosphamide. Produced via immunoSEQ multiplex PCR; TCRdb's table is partial and in-frame only. The sample carries about 47,000 clones, almost 95% recorded once. The sample was PBMCs. Receptors originate from a woman aged 45-59 years in good health and a related stem cell transplant donor.

The chain is built from TRBV25-1 and TRBJ2-1; D unclear. The germline CDR1 and CDR2 sequences are MGHDK and SYGVNS. V shed 4 bases and J shed 3 bases, with 10 bases lying between them. CDR3 length: 14 amino acids. CDR3 in DNA: TGTGCCAGCAGTGGGCGGAACGGCTACAATGAGCAGTTCTTC. Translating it yields CASSGRNGYNEQFF. Drawing the rest from reference TRBV25-1 and TRBJ2-1, the complete variable domain is EADIYQTPRYLVIGTGKKITLECSQTMGHDKMYWYQQDPGMELHLIHYSYGVNSTEKGDLSSESTVSRIRTEHFPLTLESARPSHTSQYLCASSGRNGYNEQFFGPGTRLTVL.

This chain links TRBV6-1 with TRBJ2-1, with 9 nucleotides matching TRBD2. The germline gives CDR1 MNHNS, CDR2 SASEGT. CDR3 length: 15 residues. The J segment lost 4 bases and the V segment lost 2 bases, leaving 3 bases of the junction unmatched. Here the CDR3 reads CASSEWRGGYNEQFF. CDR3 in DNA: TGTGCCAGCAGTGAATGGCGGGGGGGATACAATGAGCAGTTCTTC.

V is TRBV27 and J is TRBJ1-1; TRBD1 is a possible D gene (5 bases). V was cut by 7 bases and J by 1 base, with 10 bases left in between. This CDR3 has 13 amino acids. The germline CDR1 and CDR2 sequences are MNHEY and SMNVEV (reference sequence). CDR3 bases: TGTGCCAGCATAGGGGCGCCGAACACTGAAGCTTTCTTT. Its translation: CASIGAPNTEAFF.

This rearrangement joins TRBV7-3 to TRBJ2-3; TRBD2 might be the D (5 bases). Trimming stripped 5 bases from V and 2 bases from J, with 11 bases between. The CDR3 loop spans 14 amino acids. Germline loops: CDR1 SGHTA, CDR2 FQGTGA. The CDR3: CASSPSRATDTQYF. In DNA, the CDR3 is TGTGCCAGCAGCCCGTCGCGGGCCACAGATACGCAGTATTTT.

The chain employs TRBV6-1 and TRBJ2-1, with D maybe TRBD2 (7 bases). CDR3 length: 13 residues. CDR1 and CDR2 (germline): MNHNS, SASEGT. The V end lost 10 bases, the J end lost 2 bases, and 12 bases lay between the germline ends. CDR3 amino acids: CANGGRTYNEQFF. The CDR3 DNA reads TGTGCCAACGGGGGGCGTACCTACAATGAGCAGTTCTTC.

The chain uses TRBV5-8 and TRBJ2-2; TRBD1 matches 8 bases. The CDR3 length is 13 residues. The V gene's germline CDR1 is SGHTS and CDR2 YDEGEE. Germline trimming cut 8 bases from V and 4 bases from J; bases unmatched to any gene: 4. CDR3 bases: TGTGCCAGTACAGGGGGGATCACCGGGGAGCTGTTTTTT. This codes for CASTGGITGELFF. Complete variable domain (other parts from reference TRBV5-8 and TRBJ2-2): EAGVTQSPTHLIKTRGQQATLRCSPISGHTSVYWYQQALGLGLQFLLWYDEGEERNRGNFPPRFSGRQFPNYSSELNVNALELEDSALYLCASTGGITGELFFGEGSRLTVL.

The chain couples TRBV6-1 to TRBJ2-7; maybe TRBD1 (5 bases). Germline-derived CDR1 and CDR2 are MNHNS and SASEGT. Trimming left V 1 base short and J 3 bases short, with 19 bases between. This CDR3 has 17 residues. CDR3 DNA: TGTGCCAGCAGTGAAGGGGCAGGGCTGACCGGCATCTACGAGCAGTACTTC. Translating gives CASSEGAGLTGIYEQYF.

The gene calls are TRBV19 and TRBJ2-7; 7 positions agree with TRBD1. Per the germline V gene, CDR1 is LNHDA and CDR2 is SQIVND (reference sequence). This CDR3 comprises 14 residues. The V and J ends lost 7 bases and 4 bases, in that order; junction bases with no gene match: 10. In DNA form, the CDR3 reads TGTGCCAGTACCTCCGGGACAGTACCTTACGAGCAGTACTTC. Translated: CASTSGTVPYEQYF.

V usage is TRBV5-1 and J usage is TRBJ2-5, with TRBD1 matching 7 bases. CDR1 is SGHRS, CDR2 YFSETQ, per germline. With 7 bases clipped from V and 3 bases from J, the junction kept 6 bases outside the gene matches. The length of the CDR3 is 13 residues. The CDR3 reads CASGRGQEETQYF. The DNA for the CDR3 is TGCGCCAGCGGCAGAGGACAGGAAGAGACCCAGTACTTC.

This sequence joins TRBV25-1 and TRBJ2-5; 8 bases are a match to TRBD1. V gave up 2 bases and J gave up 4 bases; unmatched junction bases: 6. CDR1 is MGHDK and CDR2 is SYGVNS in the germline V gene. This CDR3 is built from 15 residues. Written as DNA, the CDR3 is TGTGCCAGCAGTGAAAATGCCAGGGGGCGAGAGACCCAGTACTTC. Amino acid sequence: CASSENARGRETQYF. The full variable domain, in which reference TRBV25-1 and TRBJ2-5 provide the parts outside the CDR3, is EADIYQTPRYLVIGTGKKITLECSQTMGHDKMYWYQQDPGMELHLIHYSYGVNSTEKGDLSSESTVSRIRTEHFPLTLESARPSHTSQYLCASSENARGRETQYFGPGTRLLVL.

The V call is TRBV7-2, the J call TRBJ2-4, with a weak D call TRBD1 (6 bases). Trimming cost V 5 bases and J 8 bases, with 19 bases left between them. From germline, CDR1 is SGHTA and CDR2 FQGNSA. The CDR3 is made up of 15 amino acids. The CDR3 sequence: CASSESGQYRDIQYF. The CDR3 nucleotides read TGTGCCAGCAGCGAGAGCGGACAGTATAGGGACATTCAGTACTTC.

This clone showed up just once. The rearrangement links TRBV18 to TRBJ2-2; 7 bases map to TRBD1. The trim removed 3 bases at V and 2 bases at J, leaving 9 bases unmatched. The CDR3 extends over 17 amino acids. Germline V gene lookup returns CDR1 KGHSH and CDR2 LQKENI. CDR3 bases: TGTGCCAGCTCACCTTCAGCGACAGGGCCCAACACCGGGGAGCTGTTTTTT. Protein product: CASSPSATGPNTGELFF.

On this clone: The same CDR3 can be traced to other DNA sequences in this sample. V is TRBV5-1 and J is TRBJ2-4; D is perhaps TRBD2 (5 bases). In germline, CDR1 is SGHRS, CDR2 YFSETQ. The germline V and J ends were trimmed by 0 bases and 6 bases, with 7 bases remaining between them. This CDR3 is built from 13 residues. The DNA of the CDR3 is TGCGCCAGCAGCTTGGGGGAGCCAAACATTCAGTACTTC. Protein: CASSLGEPNIQYF. The variable domain in full, with the rest retrieved from reference TRBV5-1 and TRBJ2-4, is KAGVTQTPRYLIKTRGQQVTLSCSPISGHRSVSWYQQTPGQGLQFLFEYFSETQRNKGNFPGRFSGRQFSNSRSEMNVSTLELGDSALYLCASSLGEPNIQYFGAGTRLSVL.

The chain is built from TRBV5-1 and TRBJ1-1; a possible D gene is TRBD1 (5 bases). CDR1 SGHRS and CDR2 YFSETQ come from the germline V gene. There are 13 residues in the CDR3. Trimming left V 0 bases short and J 3 bases short, with 6 bases between. The CDR3: CASSLVQDTEAFF. The CDR3 bases are TGCGCCAGCAGCTTGGTACAGGACACTGAAGCTTTCTTT.

The chain combines TRBV10-3 with TRBJ1-1, with 9 bases matching TRBD1. J gave up 6 bases and V 7 bases, and 9 bases lay outside the gene matches. Germline lookup yields CDR1 ENHRY and CDR2 SYGVKD. The CDR3 is 14 residues long. CDR3 DNA sequence: TGTGCCATCATTAACAGGGGGCTCATATCTGAAGCTTTCTTT. This codes for CAIINRGLISEAFF.

V is TRBV14 and J is TRBJ1-1, with D possibly being TRBD1 (5 bases). V lost 1 base, J lost 6 bases, and 15 bases lay in between. The CDR3 contains 15 residues. Per germline, CDR1 SGHDN and CDR2 FVKESK. In DNA form, the CDR3 reads TGTGCCAGCAGCCAAGTTTGGAGGGGAGGGGCTGAAGCTTTCTTT. It specifies CASSQVWRGGAEAFF.

This clone was recorded only once. The rearrangement uses TRBV10-1 and TRBJ2-7; tentative D call: TRBD2 (6 bases). CDR1 and CDR2 from the germline V gene are WNHNN and SYGVQD (reference sequence). The CDR3 length is 14 residues. V was shortened by 5 bases and J by 1 base, with 12 bases between the two germline ends. The CDR3 spells CASSPSGFSYEQYF. In DNA form, the CDR3 reads TGCGCCAGCAGTCCCAGCGGGTTTTCCTACGAGCAGTACTTC.

The DNA for the CDR3 is TGTGCCAGCTCGCCAAGGTCCGGGGACACTGAAGCTTTCTTT. It codes for CASSPRSGDTEAFF. The V gene is TRBV18, the J gene TRBJ1-1; no firm D call. CDR3 length: 14 amino acids. Trimming removed 6 bases from V and 3 bases from J, with 14 bases in between. CDR1 and CDR2 (germline): KGHSH, LQKENI.

Here the CDR3 DNA reads TGTGCCAGCAGCTCCCCCCGGGGGGGCTACACCTTC. It codes for CASSSPRGGYTF. The chain joins TRBV7-2 to TRBJ1-2; D may be TRBD1 (5 bases). CDR3 size: 12 residues. CDR1 and CDR2 from the germline V gene are SGHTA and FQGNSA. V shed 4 bases and J shed 8 bases, with 11 bases lying between them.